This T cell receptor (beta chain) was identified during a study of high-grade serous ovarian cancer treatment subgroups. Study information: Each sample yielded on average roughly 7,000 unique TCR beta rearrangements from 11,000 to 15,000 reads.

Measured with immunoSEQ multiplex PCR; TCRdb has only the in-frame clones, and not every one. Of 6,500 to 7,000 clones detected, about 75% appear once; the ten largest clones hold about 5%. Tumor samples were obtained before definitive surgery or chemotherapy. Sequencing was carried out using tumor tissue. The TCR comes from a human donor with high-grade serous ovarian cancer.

CDR3 DNA: TGTGCCAGCAGCTTAGGAGGGGTTAATGAGCAGTTCTTC. Amino acids: CASSLGGVNEQFF. The V and J genes are TRBV11-3 and TRBJ2-1; either TRBD1 or TRBD2 may fit D (5 bases each). Germline V gene lookup returns CDR1 SGHNT and CDR2 YENEEA. This CDR3 has 13 residues. V lost 1 base and J 7 bases, leaving 8 bases between the germline ends.